The 26 T cell receptor beta chains below come from one sample, sequenced in a study of tumor-infiltrating lymphocytes in primary liver carcinoma. Co-extraction of both nucleic acids (RNA and DNA) used about 18-34 mg of unsorted bulk tissue. The input was about 500 ng total RNA; TCR beta cDNA was made from it with a constant-region primer. Slightly modified ARM-PCR served as the procedure for the TCR beta libraries. These libraries came from three rounds of nested multiplex PCR. Two initial PCR rounds of around 9 cycles each paired TRBV1-TRBV30 forward primers with a C-beta reverse primer. Using its own MiXCR run on the multiplex PCR reads, TCRdb lists one record per CDR3 protein. This sample carries fewer than 70,000 distinct CDR3 sequences, 60% to 85% of them seen once, and the ten largest clones take 55% to 70%. Sequencing was performed on liver tumor tissue from sampling region 2. This sample's subset: tumor region T2, inferior pole. The origin of the receptors is a man aged 35-49 years with primary liver carcinoma and hepatitis B virus infection.

A word on this clonotype: One end of the junction is discordant with germline, which a read error may explain. The chain joins TRBV29-1 to TRBJ2-2; D might be TRBD2 (5 bases). Looked up from germline, CDR1 is SQVTM and CDR2 is ANQGSEA. The CDR3 length is 12 residues. In nucleotides, the CDR3 is TGCAGCGTTGCAGATGGTTCCGGGGAACTGTTTTTT. Its protein is CSVADGSGELFF.

This chain uses TRBV28 with TRBJ2-7; TRBD1 matches 11 bases. Per germline, CDR1 MDHEN and CDR2 SYDVKM. The length of the CDR3 is 14 residues. The CDR3 here is CAGIRTGGPYEQYF. The CDR3, as DNA: TGTGCTGGCATCCGGACAGGGGGCCCCTACGAGCAGTACTTC.

There are many counts of this clonotype. This chain connects TRBV24-1 to TRBJ2-1; D is perhaps TRBD1 (5 bases). V was trimmed by 9 bases and J by 3 bases, leaving 17 bases between them. Germline V gene lookup returns CDR1 KGHDR and CDR2 SFDVKD. The CDR3 totals 15 residues. The CDR3 region is CATQGKGRDYNEQFF. The CDR3 region has the DNA TGTGCCACCCAGGGTAAGGGTAGGGACTACAATGAGCAGTTCTTC.

The chain combines TRBV11-2 with TRBJ2-1; TRBD2 matches at 14 bases. Germline CDR1 and CDR2: SGHAT and FQNNGV. V dropped 1 base and J dropped 8; count of bases not matched to a gene: 4. CDR3 length: 16 residues. The CDR3 protein is CASSLAGTSGRHEQFF. CDR3 sequence (DNA): TGTGCCAGCAGCTTAGCCGGGACTAGCGGGAGACATGAGCAGTTCTTC.

This chain links TRBV6-5 with TRBJ1-2, with a weak D call TRBD1 (5 bases). The V gene's germline CDR1 is MNHEY and CDR2 SVGAGI. The CDR3 runs 15 residues. Trimming left V 6 bases short and J 5 bases short, with 19 bases between. CDR3 sequence: CASRRGGQIEYGYTF. CDR3 DNA sequence: TGTGCCAGCAGAAGGGGTGGTCAGATAGAGTATGGCTACACCTTC.

As to this clonotype: The conserved phenylalanine or tryptophan normally closing the CDR3 is absent here, so this likely arose from a read error. This chain connects TRBV29-1 to TRBJ2-5, with 11 bases lining up with TRBD2. The length of the CDR3 is 14 residues. The V segment lost 6 bases and the J segment 6 bases; nucleotides outside the gene matches: 9. Germline V gene lookup returns CDR1 SQVTM and CDR2 ANQGSEA. CDR3 DNA: TGCAGCGTCAAGGGGGTAGCGGGGGGGCAGACCCAGTACATC. As protein: CSVKGVAGGQTQYI.

About this clonotype: One end of the junction does not line up with germline, which may come from a read error. J is TRBJ2-1 and V is TRBV29-1; the D gene is possibly TRBD1 (6 bases). The CDR3 sequence is 13 residues long. Germline V lookup: CDR1 SQVTM, CDR2 ANQGSEA. The CDR3 DNA reads as TGCAGCATTGAAGAATCAGGGGTTGATGAGCAGTTCTTC. It yields the protein CSIEESGVDEQFF.

The V and J genes are TRBV19 and TRBJ2-3, with D perhaps matching TRBD2 (6 bases). The CDR3 is made up of 12 amino acids. CDR1 LNHDA and CDR2 SQIVND come from the germline V gene (reference sequence). The V gene lost 11 bases and the J gene lost 12 bases, with 21 bases spanning the gap. The CDR3 sequence is CASKVDGGTQYF. For the CDR3, the DNA is TGTGCCTCGAAAGTTGACGGGGGTACACAGTATTTT.

The rearrangement joins TRBV11-3 to TRBJ1-5; D could derive from TRBD1 or TRBD2 (5 bases each). TRBJ2-3 explains the end of the DNA better; the J call may be wrong. The CDR3 extends over 15 amino acids. From germline, CDR1 is SGHNT and CDR2 YENEEA. CDR3 nucleotide sequence: TGTGCCAGCAGCTTAGAACTGGGGGTGGCTCAGTCCCAGTATTTT. Translating it yields CASSLELGVAQSQYF.

This clonotype was detected many times. The J gene is TRBJ2-7, the V gene TRBV6-5; 7 nucleotides match TRBD1. This CDR3 spans 14 amino acids. After removal of 5 bases from V and 3 bases from J, the junction contained 7 bases not matched to a gene. The germline V gene has CDR1 MNHEY and CDR2 SVGAGI. In nucleotides, the CDR3 is TGTGCCAGCAGTACCGGGACAGCTCGCTACGAGCAGTACTTC. Translation: CASSTGTARYEQYF.

This clonotype was detected only a few times. This rearrangement joins TRBV5-1 to TRBJ2-5; D may be TRBD2 (5 bases). The CDR3 consists of 13 residues. Trimming took 5 bases from V and 5 from J, leaving 13 bases between them. Germline CDR1 SGHRS, CDR2 YFSETQ. This CDR3 is CASSESGSETQYF. CDR3 nucleotides: TGCGCCAGCAGTGAATCGGGATCGGAGACCCAGTACTTC.

Concerning this clonotype: The junction shows a germline mismatch at one end, possibly a read error. This chain connects TRBV5-6 to TRBJ1-6; unclear D gene. In germline, CDR1 is SGHDT, CDR2 YYEEEE. The CDR3 consists of 15 residues. CDR3 residues: CTSSPRTPANSPLHF. The CDR3 bases are TGTACCAGCAGCCCAAGGACTCCAGCTAATTCACCCCTCCACTTT.

This clonotype showed up many times. The V gene is TRBV7-9, the J gene TRBJ2-7; tentatively, D is TRBD2 (7 bases). Germline CDR1 is SEHNR and CDR2 is FQNEAQ (reference sequence). Trimming shortened V by 5 bases and J by 3 bases, and 14 bases separated the two germline ends. CDR3 length: 14 amino acids. CDR3 amino acids: CASSLQGGGYEQYF. Written as DNA, the CDR3 is TGTGCCAGCAGCCTACAGGGAGGGGGCTACGAGCAGTACTTC. The variable domain in full, completed from reference TRBV7-9 and TRBJ2-7, reads DTGVSQNPRHKITKRGQNVTFRCDPISEHNRLYWYRQTLGQGPEFLTYFQNEAQLEKSRLLSDRFSAERPKGSFSTLEIQRTEQGDSAMYLCASSLQGGGYEQYFGPGTRLTVT.

As concerns this clonotype: A read error may produce the germline difference seen at one junction end. This chain joins TRBV29-1 and TRBJ2-3, with a weak D call TRBD2 (6 bases). Per germline, CDR1 SQVTM and CDR2 ANQGSEA. This CDR3 has 15 amino acids. CDR3 nucleotide sequence: TGCAGCGTTGAGGGCGGGGCCGGCATCACAGATACGCACTATTTC. Its protein is CSVEGGAGITDTHYF.

This clonotype has a handful of counts. With a much larger clone just one base away, this may be a read error. This chain joins TRBV28 and TRBJ2-7, with D possibly being TRBD2 (6 bases). CDR3 length: 15 amino acids. Germline values: CDR1 MDHEN, CDR2 SYDVKM. The CDR3, as DNA: TGTGCCAGCAGGGTCTCGGGACTGCCCTCCCACGAGCAGTACTTC. Translation: CASRVSGLPSHEQYF.

This clonotype was observed many times. The V gene is TRBV5-4, the J gene TRBJ2-2; 9 nucleotides match TRBD2. CDR3 length equals 17 residues. V shed 2 bases and J 3 bases; nucleotides not matched to a gene: 8. CDR1 and CDR2 (germline): SGHNT, YYREEE (reference sequence). The DNA for the CDR3 is TGTGCCAGCAGCTTCAGTAGCGGGAGCACTCACACCGGGGAGCTGTTTTTT. This gives the protein CASSFSSGSTHTGELFF. Supplemented by reference TRBV5-4 and TRBJ2-2, the full variable domain reads ETGVTQSPTHLIKTRGQQVTLRCSSQSGHNTVSWYQQALGQGPQFIFQYYREEENGRGNFPPRFSGLQFPNYSSELNVNALELDDSALYLCASSFSSGSTHTGELFFGEGSRLTVL.

Worth noting for this clonotype: Because it lacks the conserved phenylalanine or tryptophan at the end, this CDR3 is likely a read error. No DNA is shown, since the ends of the CDR3 on it are uncertain; the CDR3 is the one TCRdb lists. The chain recombines TRBV11-2 with TRBJ2-5; the table's D call, TRBD2, has no DNA check behind it. The CDR3 is 16 amino acids in total, end residues counted. CDR1 SGHAT and CDR2 FQNNGV come from the germline V gene. Here the CDR3 reads CARSQTPGGGKETQNL.

Turning to this clonotype: Since a much larger clone is just one base distant, this may be a read error. This chain links TRBV11-3 with TRBJ2-3; 9 nucleotides line up with TRBD1. This CDR3 spans 17 amino acids. Germline CDR1 is SGHNT and CDR2 is YENEEA. CDR3 sequence: CTSSPGTGYGTTDTQYF. The CDR3 DNA reads TGTACCAGCAGCCCCGGGACAGGGTATGGGACGACAGATACGCAGTATTTT.

In DNA, the CDR3 is TGCAGCGTTGGCTTTCCCCGTCCAGCGGGATTTCTCGAGCAGTACTTC. Amino acid sequence: CSVGFPRPAGFLEQYF. The chain has TRBV20-1 and TRBJ2-7; 7 bases agree with TRBD2. Germline-derived CDR1 and CDR2 are DFQATT and SNEGSKA (reference sequence). CDR3 length: 16 residues.

This clonotype is a singleton in its sample. The V and J genes are TRBV6-5 and TRBJ2-7, with D uncertain. Looked up from germline, CDR1 is MNHEY and CDR2 is SVGAGI. The CDR3 is 11 residues long. The CDR3 coding sequence is TGTGACAGTAAGGTAGACTACGAGCAGTACTTC. Protein product: CDSKVDYEQYF.

By proportion, this clonotype is medium-sized. This chain links TRBV11-2 with TRBJ1-5; the match to TRBD1 covers 7 bases. Looked up from germline, CDR1 is SGHAT and CDR2 is FQNNGV. This CDR3 has 14 amino acids. The junction had 4 bases not matched to a gene; V was cut back by 2 bases and J by 6 bases. Written as DNA, the CDR3 is TGTGCCAGCAGCTTAAGGGGGCTCGGTCAGCCCCAGCATTTT. Its translation is CASSLRGLGQPQHF.

About this clonotype: An end of the junction differs from the germline gene, which may be a read error. V and J are TRBV12-3 or TRBV12-4 and TRBJ2-7; TRBD1 aligns across 8 bases. This CDR3 has 15 residues. DNA for the CDR3: TGTGCCAACAGTATGGGAACAGGGGGGTCCTACAAGCAGTACTTC. Its protein is CANSMGTGGSYKQYF.

This clonotype was detected a few times. The chain has TRBV2 and TRBJ1-5; D may be TRBD1 (5 bases). The CDR3 loop spans 14 amino acids. Germline CDR1 and CDR2: SNHLY and FYNNEI. V was trimmed by 8 bases and J by 1 base, leaving 12 bases between them. CDR3 bases: TGTGCCAGCCGTAAGGGGCAAAGCAATCAGCCCCAGCATTTT. Its translation: CASRKGQSNQPQHF. Variable domain in full (rest from reference TRBV2 and TRBJ1-5): EPEVTQTPSHQVTQMGQEVILRCVPISNHLYFYWYRQILGQKVEFLVSFYNNEISEKSEIFDDQFSVERPDGSNFTLKIRSTKLEDSAMYFCASRKGQSNQPQHFGDGTRLSIL.

The chain employs TRBV30 and TRBJ1-2; D is possibly TRBD1 (5 bases). Trimming stripped 6 bases from V and 6 bases from J, with 23 bases between. Per the germline V gene, CDR1 is GTSNPN and CDR2 is SVGIG (reference sequence). This CDR3 region has 15 residues. The CDR3 DNA is TGTGCCTGCCCCCGCTGGACACGGTCGGTGGATGGCTACACCTTC. Translating gives CACPRWTRSVDGYTF. The variable domain in full, with the rest retrieved from reference TRBV30 and TRBJ1-2, is SQTIHQWPATLVQPVGSPLSLECTVEGTSNPNLYWYRQAAGRGLQLLFYSVGIGQISSEVPQNLSASRPQDRQFILSSKKLLLSDSGFYLCACPRWTRSVDGYTFGSGTRLTVV.

V is TRBV6-5 and J is TRBJ1-2; D is unclear. The CDR3 length is 13 residues. The germline CDR1 and CDR2 sequences are MNHEY and SVGAGI. V gave up 5 bases and J gave up 6 bases, with 13 bases separating them. Here the CDR3 reads CASSKTVEDGYTF. CDR3 nucleotide sequence: TGTGCCAGCAGTAAAACAGTGGAAGATGGCTACACCTTC.

V usage is TRBV6-2 or TRBV6-3 and J usage is TRBJ2-7; D gene uncertain. Germline values: CDR1 MNHEY, CDR2 SVGEGT. The CDR3 covers 15 residues. V lost 11 bases and J lost 6, with 26 bases in between. Here the CDR3 reads CAADSASGPLGEQYF. Here the CDR3 DNA reads TGTGCCGCCGACTCAGCCTCCGGCCCCCTAGGCGAGCAGTACTTC.